Reported below is one T cell receptor beta chain. Its matching antigen is unknown. The sample comes from a study of identical twins. Points from the study as a whole: Low generation-probability sequences were in excess among twin-shared out-of-frame alpha sequences. High-abundance cord blood beta clonotypes had fewer insertions; memory repertoires showed none.

Donors were all healthy Caucasians. MiXCR, run by TCRdb on the 5' RACE reads, gives a single entry per CDR3 protein. The data contain 200,000 to 250,000 distinct CDR3 sequences, over 9.5% of them singletons. Trimming shortened V by 1 base and J by 2 bases, and 12 bases separated the two germline ends. This CDR3 has 15 amino acids. CDR1 is MDHEN, CDR2 SYDVKM, per germline. Sequencing was done on a sample of memory T cells sorted from blood. The J gene is TRBJ2-7, the V gene TRBV28; D gene unclear. The source of this sequence is a man aged 45-60 years in good health. The CDR3 reads CASSLFRATAYEQYF. CDR3 sequence (DNA): TGTGCCAGCAGTTTATTCCGGGCTACCGCCTACGAGCAGTACTTC.